This entry lists 20 T cell receptor beta chains sequenced from one sample in a study of PD-1 blockade in classical Hodgkin lymphoma. Each patient's relapse followed autologous stem cell transplantation, and brentuximab vedotin exposure varied. This table comes from immunoSEQ multiplex PCR, and its TCRdb copy is limited to in-frame clones, with some not included. The sample comprises 50,000 to 65,000 clones, around nine tenths of which are singletons, and 5.4% rests with the top ten. The sequenced sample was peripheral blood mononuclear cells (PBMCs), obtained before the second cycle of nivolumab. These receptors were collected from a human donor with classical Hodgkin lymphoma.

This chain uses TRBV7-9 with TRBJ2-1, with D possibly matching TRBD2 (5 bases). In germline, CDR1 is SEHNR, CDR2 FQNEAQ (reference sequence). This CDR3 spans 14 amino acids. V was shortened by 5 bases and J by 5 bases, with 13 bases between the two germline ends. The CDR3 loop is CASSPEAYHNEQFF. In nucleotides, the CDR3 is TGTGCCAGCAGCCCGGAGGCCTATCACAATGAGCAGTTCTTC. The variable domain in full, with the rest retrieved from reference TRBV7-9 and TRBJ2-1, is DTGVSQNPRHKITKRGQNVTFRCDPISEHNRLYWYRQTLGQGPEFLTYFQNEAQLEKSRLLSDRFSAERPKGSFSTLEIQRTEQGDSAMYLCASSPEAYHNEQFFGPGTRLTVL.

Regarding this clone: A read error may produce the germline difference seen at one junction end. The V call is TRBV19, the J call TRBJ2-3; D tentatively reads TRBD1 or TRBD2 (5 bases each). Germline CDR1 and CDR2: LNHDA and SQIVND (reference sequence). The CDR3 is 14 residues long. The chain's CDR3 is CASSGGLSADMQYF. The CDR3, as DNA: TGTGCCAGTAGTGGGGGATTGAGCGCAGATATGCAGTATTTT.

The chain is built from TRBV6-5 and TRBJ2-5, with D tentatively TRBD2 (6 bases). V lost 5 bases, J lost 3 bases, and 16 bases lay in between. Germline V gives CDR1 MNHEY, CDR2 SVGAGI. This CDR3 is 15 amino acids long. The CDR3 DNA is TGTGCCAGCAGTGGTCGGCGGCGGGGAGAAGAGACCCAGTACTTC. As protein: CASSGRRRGEETQYF.

The rearrangement joins TRBV4-1 to TRBJ1-5; no definite D call. The V gene lost 1 base and the J gene lost 1 base, with 11 bases spanning the gap. The CDR3 consists of 16 residues. Germline assignment: CDR1 MGHRA and CDR2 YSYEKL. The CDR3 sequence: CASSQGSGKSNQPQHF. CDR3 nucleotides: TGCGCCAGCAGCCAAGGGTCCGGAAAAAGCAATCAGCCCCAGCATTTT.

The CDR3: CASSFWGDQETQYF. DNA of the CDR3: TGTGCCAGCAGCTTTTGGGGGGACCAAGAGACCCAGTACTTC. The chain joins TRBV11-2 to TRBJ2-5; D possibly corresponds to TRBD2 (6 bases). Germline V gene data show CDR1 as SGHAT and CDR2 as FQNNGV. There are 14 residues in the CDR3. V dropped 3 bases and J dropped 0 bases, with 8 bases sitting between them.

The chain recombines TRBV28 with TRBJ1-4; no definite D call. The CDR3 runs 13 residues. Germline V CDR1 and CDR2: MDHEN, SYDVKM. V was shortened by 6 bases and J by 0 bases, with 5 bases between the two germline ends. The CDR3, as DNA: TGTGCCAGCAGCTATGCAACTAATGAAAAACTGTTTTTT. Residues: CASSYATNEKLFF.

The chain employs TRBV28 and TRBJ2-5, with 8 bases fitting TRBD1. TRBJ2-7 explains the end of the DNA better; the J call may be wrong. From germline, CDR1 is MDHEN and CDR2 SYDVKM. The CDR3 runs 13 residues. CDR3 region: CASSTGGTYEQYF. The CDR3 nucleotides read TGTGCCAGCAGCACAGGGGGTACCTACGAGCAGTACTTC.

V is TRBV2 and J is TRBJ1-2, with no clear D. Trimming cost V 0 bases and J 7 bases, with 12 bases left between them. The CDR3 runs to 14 residues. Germline-derived CDR1 and CDR2 are SNHLY and FYNNEI. This CDR3 is CASSEALGSLGYTF. As DNA, the CDR3 is TGTGCCAGCAGTGAAGCGCTGGGGAGTCTTGGCTACACCTTC.

The chain couples TRBV10-3 to TRBJ2-3; no reliable D call. There are 14 residues in the CDR3. Per germline, CDR1 ENHRY and CDR2 SYGVKD. Trimming removed 0 bases at V and 4 bases at J, with 8 bases between. The CDR3 sequence: CAISESGSADTQYF. The CDR3 nucleotides read TGTGCCATCAGTGAGTCCGGTTCCGCAGATACGCAGTATTTT.

The chain is built from TRBV6-9 and TRBJ1-5; D ambiguous. The CDR3 covers 10 residues. Trimming took off 8 bases at V and 12 bases at J, with 11 bases between the two ends. The germline CDR1 and CDR2 sequences are MNHGY and SVAAGI. CDR3: CASGSPLQHF. The CDR3 DNA is TGTGCCAGCGGTAGTCCGCTCCAGCATTTT.

This clone was recorded once. The genes are TRBV4-1 and TRBJ2-3; TRBD1 is a possible D gene (6 bases). The CDR3 consists of 15 residues. Germline V gene lookup returns CDR1 MGHRA and CDR2 YSYEKL. The ends were cut back, 1 base at V and 4 bases at J, with 12 bases in the middle. In DNA form, the CDR3 reads TGCGCCAGCAGCCAAGCCCCCACAGGGTCAGATACGCAGTATTTT. The encoded protein is CASSQAPTGSDTQYF.

The chain combines TRBV12-5 with TRBJ2-5; D possibly matches TRBD1 or TRBD2 (6 bases each). The CDR3 sequence is 14 residues long. Germline V gives CDR1 LGHNT, CDR2 FRNRAP. The V end lost 4 bases, the J end lost 5 bases, and 14 bases lay between the germline ends. CDR3 region: CASGWGVQGETQYF. In DNA form, the CDR3 reads TGTGCTAGTGGTTGGGGGGTCCAGGGGGAGACCCAGTACTTC.

The J gene is TRBJ1-3, the V gene TRBV9; the D gene is possibly TRBD1 (6 bases). The CDR3 has 15 residues. Germline-derived CDR1 and CDR2 are SGDLS and YYNGEE. Trimming pared 3 bases from V and 0 bases from J, leaving 10 bases between. CDR3 coding DNA: TGTGCCAGCAGCGCGGACAGCCTCTCTGGAAACACCATATATTTT. Encoded protein: CASSADSLSGNTIYF. The full variable domain, rest sourced from reference TRBV9 and TRBJ1-3, is DSGVTQTPKHLITATGQRVTLRCSPRSGDLSVYWYQQSLDQGLQFLIQYYNGEERAKGNILERFSAQQFPDLHSELNLSSLELGDSALYFCASSADSLSGNTIYFGEGSWLTVV.

The chain combines TRBV4-2 with TRBJ2-3; 9 nucleotides agree with TRBD2. The germline V gene encodes CDR1 LGHNA and CDR2 YNFKEQ. The CDR3 spans 19 residues. The trim removed 4 bases at V and 0 bases at J, leaving 14 bases unmatched. The chain's CDR3 is CASSPKALAGYSSTDTQYF. CDR3 coding DNA: TGTGCCAGCAGCCCCAAGGCGCTAGCGGGGTACTCTAGCACAGATACGCAGTATTTT.

This clone was counted a single time. This sequence joins TRBV2 and TRBJ2-5; D gene uncertain. Germline-derived CDR1 and CDR2 are SNHLY and FYNNEI. V was clipped by 10 bases and J by 0 bases, with 15 bases between them. This CDR3 is 14 amino acids long. The CDR3 loop reads CATTSGQYQETQYF. The CDR3 DNA follows: TGTGCCACCACCAGTGGGCAGTACCAAGAGACCCAGTACTTC.

The chain joins TRBV2 to TRBJ1-5; 7 bases match TRBD1. CDR3 length equals 14 residues. V shed 7 bases and J 1 base; nucleotides not matched to a gene: 4. From germline, CDR1 is SNHLY and CDR2 FYNNEI. The CDR3 DNA reads TGTGCCAGCACCCACAGGGGAAGCAATCAGCCCCAGCATTTT. Translation: CASTHRGSNQPQHF.

The CDR3 sequence is CASSSQGVTGELFF. In DNA, the CDR3 is TGCGCCAGCAGCTCCCAGGGCGTAACCGGGGAGCTGTTTTTT. The rearrangement joins TRBV5-1 to TRBJ2-2, with a tentative D call TRBD1 (5 bases). This CDR3 is built from 14 residues. The germline V and J ends were trimmed by 3 bases and 5 bases, with 11 bases remaining between them. CDR1 is SGHRS, CDR2 YFSETQ, per germline.

The gene calls are TRBV5-1 and TRBJ1-3; TRBD1 agrees at 8 bases. The length of the CDR3 is 14 residues. The germline V gene encodes CDR1 SGHRS and CDR2 YFSETQ. Trimming cost V 5 bases and J 4 bases; bases outside gene matches: 5. CDR3 nucleotides: TGCGCCAGCAGTCCGGACAGGGAGGGAAACACCATATATTTT. Translated: CASSPDREGNTIYF.

V usage is TRBV5-5 and J usage is TRBJ2-5; TRBD1 agrees at 8 bases. CDR1 is SGHKS, CDR2 YYEKEE, per germline (reference sequence). Unmatched junction bases numbered 3, after V lost 4 bases and J lost 4 bases. There are 13 residues in the CDR3. The CDR3 DNA sequence: TGTGCCAGCAGCACCGGGACAGGAGAGACCCAGTACTTC. Its protein product is CASSTGTGETQYF.

This sequence joins TRBV5-1 and TRBJ1-4, with D unclear. V lost 5 bases to trimming and J lost 0 bases, with 11 bases between them. CDR1 and CDR2 from the germline V gene are SGHRS and YFSETQ. The CDR3 length is 15 residues. Here the CDR3 reads CASRANLATNEKLFF. CDR3 coding DNA: TGCGCCAGCAGGGCGAACCTTGCAACTAATGAAAAACTGTTTTTT.